This TCR beta chain was identified during a study of T cells in Graves' hyperthyroidism and ophthalmopathy. This clonotype was seen repeatedly, ten times or more. RNA transcripts gave rise to amplified TCR beta CDR3 regions. The primer set for the first-round RT-PCR of the TCR CDR3 was HTBI. TCRdb re-analysed the multiplex PCR reads in MiXCR, keeping a single row per CDR3 protein. The profile covers 300,000 to 450,000 distinct CDR3 sequences, with around an eighth appearing a single time and roughly 20% taken by the ten largest. Germline CDR1 reads SGHRS; CDR2 reads YFSETQ. V gave up 0 bases and J gave up 9 bases, with 13 bases separating them. The CDR3 covers 14 residues.

The sequence came from a man aged 30 to 45 with Graves' hyperthyroidism that later progressed to Graves' ophthalmopathy. Sequencing was performed on blood. The rearrangement uses TRBV5-1 and TRBJ2-1; a possible D gene is TRBD2 (6 bases). For the CDR3, the DNA is TGCGCCAGCAGCTTGGAACTAGCAGGACGTGAGCAGTTCTTC. Encoded protein: CASSLELAGREQFF.